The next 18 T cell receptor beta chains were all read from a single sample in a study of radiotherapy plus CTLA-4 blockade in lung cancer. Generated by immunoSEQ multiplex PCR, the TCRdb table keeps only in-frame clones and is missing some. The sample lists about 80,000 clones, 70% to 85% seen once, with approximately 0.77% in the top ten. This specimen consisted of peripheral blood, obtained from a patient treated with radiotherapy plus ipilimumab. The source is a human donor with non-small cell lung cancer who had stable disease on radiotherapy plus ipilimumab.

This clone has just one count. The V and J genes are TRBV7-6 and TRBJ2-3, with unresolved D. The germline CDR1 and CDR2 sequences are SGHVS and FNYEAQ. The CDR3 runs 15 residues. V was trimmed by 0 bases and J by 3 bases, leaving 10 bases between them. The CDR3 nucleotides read TGTGCCAGCAGCTTAGCATCGGGTCGGACAGATACGCAGTATTTT. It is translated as CASSLASGRTDTQYF. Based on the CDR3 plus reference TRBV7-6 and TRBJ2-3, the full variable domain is GAGVSQSPRYKVTKRGQDVALRCDPISGHVSLYWYRQALGQGPEFLTYFNYEAQQDKSGLPNDRFSAERPEGSISTLTIQRTEQRDSAMYRCASSLASGRTDTQYFGPGTRLTVL.

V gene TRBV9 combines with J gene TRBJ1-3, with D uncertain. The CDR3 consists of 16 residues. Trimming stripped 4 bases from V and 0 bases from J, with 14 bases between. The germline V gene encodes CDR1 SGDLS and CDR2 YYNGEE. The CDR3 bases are TGTGCCAGCAGCCTCCGGACCGCTCCCTCTGGAAACACCATATATTTT. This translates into CASSLRTAPSGNTIYF.

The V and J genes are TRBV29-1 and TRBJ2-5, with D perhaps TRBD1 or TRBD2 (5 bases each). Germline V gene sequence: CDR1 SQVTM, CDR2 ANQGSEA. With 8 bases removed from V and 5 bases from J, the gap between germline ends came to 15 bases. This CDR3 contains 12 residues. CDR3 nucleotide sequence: TGCAGCATGGGGACGGCTCGGGAGACCCAGTACTTC. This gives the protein CSMGTARETQYF.

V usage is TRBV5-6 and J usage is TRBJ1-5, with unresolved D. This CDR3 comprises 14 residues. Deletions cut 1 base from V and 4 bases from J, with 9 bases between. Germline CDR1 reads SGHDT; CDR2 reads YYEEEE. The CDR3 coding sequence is TGTGCCAGCAGCTTGTTTGCCCTAAATCAGCCCCAGCATTTT. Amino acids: CASSLFALNQPQHF.

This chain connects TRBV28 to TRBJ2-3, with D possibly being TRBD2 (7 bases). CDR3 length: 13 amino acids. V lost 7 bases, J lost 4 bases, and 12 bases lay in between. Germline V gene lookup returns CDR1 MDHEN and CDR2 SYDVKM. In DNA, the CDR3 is TGTGCCAGCACGAGGGGGGGCCCAGATACGCAGTATTTT. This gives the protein CASTRGGPDTQYF. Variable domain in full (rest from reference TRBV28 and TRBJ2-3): DVKVTQSSRYLVKRTGEKVFLECVQDMDHENMFWYRQDPGLGLRLIYFSYDVKMKEKGDIPEGYSVSREKKERFSLILESASTNQTSMYLCASTRGGPDTQYFGPGTRLTVL.

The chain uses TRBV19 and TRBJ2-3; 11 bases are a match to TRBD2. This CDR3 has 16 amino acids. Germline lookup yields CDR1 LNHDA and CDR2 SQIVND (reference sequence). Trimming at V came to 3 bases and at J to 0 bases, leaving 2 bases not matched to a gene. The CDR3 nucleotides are TGTGCCAGTAGTATGACTAGCGGGGCTAGCACAGATACGCAGTATTTT. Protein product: CASSMTSGASTDTQYF.

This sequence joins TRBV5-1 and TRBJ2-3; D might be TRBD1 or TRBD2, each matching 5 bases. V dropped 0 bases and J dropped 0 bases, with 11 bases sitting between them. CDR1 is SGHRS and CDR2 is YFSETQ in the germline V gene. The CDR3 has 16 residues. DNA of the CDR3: TGCGCCAGCAGCTTGGAGGGACGGGCTAGCACAGATACGCAGTATTTT. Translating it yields CASSLEGRASTDTQYF.

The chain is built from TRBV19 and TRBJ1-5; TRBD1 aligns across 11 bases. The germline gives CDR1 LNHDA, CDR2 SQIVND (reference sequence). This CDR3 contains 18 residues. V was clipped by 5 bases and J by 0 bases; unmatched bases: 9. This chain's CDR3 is CASSYKGTGGLSNQPQHF. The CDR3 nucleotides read TGTGCCAGTAGTTATAAAGGGACAGGGGGACTTAGCAATCAGCCCCAGCATTTT.

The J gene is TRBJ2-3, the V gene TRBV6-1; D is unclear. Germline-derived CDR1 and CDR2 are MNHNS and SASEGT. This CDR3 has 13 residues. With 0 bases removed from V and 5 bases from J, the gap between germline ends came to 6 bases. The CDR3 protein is CASSEALLDTQYF. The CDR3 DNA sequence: TGTGCCAGCAGTGAAGCACTCTTAGATACGCAGTATTTT.

CDR3 in DNA: TGTGCCACCATACACCTTGAAGCTTTCTTT. Translated, it gives CATIHLEAFF. This chain joins TRBV28 and TRBJ1-1; no definite D call. Germline CDR1 MDHEN, CDR2 SYDVKM. V dropped 10 bases and J dropped 7 bases, with 10 bases sitting between them. The CDR3 is made up of 10 amino acids.

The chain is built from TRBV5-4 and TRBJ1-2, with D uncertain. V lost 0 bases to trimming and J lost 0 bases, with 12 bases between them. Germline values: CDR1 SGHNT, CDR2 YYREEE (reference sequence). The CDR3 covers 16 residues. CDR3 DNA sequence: TGTGCCAGCAGCTTGGCCGGTAAGGGTACTAACTATGGCTACACCTTC. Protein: CASSLAGKGTNYGYTF.

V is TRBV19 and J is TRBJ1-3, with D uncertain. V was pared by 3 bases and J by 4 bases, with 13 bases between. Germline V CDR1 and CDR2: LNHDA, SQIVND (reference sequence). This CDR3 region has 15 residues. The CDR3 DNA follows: TGTGCCAGTAGTATCAAGACCCGGGGAGGAAACACCATATATTTT. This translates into CASSIKTRGGNTIYF.

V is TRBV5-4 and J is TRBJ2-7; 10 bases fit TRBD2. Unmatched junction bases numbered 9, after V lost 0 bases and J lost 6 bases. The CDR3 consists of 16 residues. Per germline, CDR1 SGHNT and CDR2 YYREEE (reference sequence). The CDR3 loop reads CASSLAPSGRTPEQYF. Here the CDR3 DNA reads TGTGCCAGCAGCTTGGCCCCTAGCGGGAGAACCCCCGAGCAGTACTTC. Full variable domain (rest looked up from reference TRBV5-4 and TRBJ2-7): ETGVTQSPTHLIKTRGQQVTLRCSSQSGHNTVSWYQQALGQGPQFIFQYYREEENGRGNFPPRFSGLQFPNYSSELNVNALELDDSALYLCASSLAPSGRTPEQYFGPGTRLTVT.

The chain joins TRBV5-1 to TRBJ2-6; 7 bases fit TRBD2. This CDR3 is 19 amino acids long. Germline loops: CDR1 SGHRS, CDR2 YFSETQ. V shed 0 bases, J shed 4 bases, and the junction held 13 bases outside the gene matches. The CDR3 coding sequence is TGCGCCAGCAGCTTGGCCTCTAGCGGACGCCCCTTAGGGGCCAACGTCCTGACTTTC. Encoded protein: CASSLASSGRPLGANVLTF.

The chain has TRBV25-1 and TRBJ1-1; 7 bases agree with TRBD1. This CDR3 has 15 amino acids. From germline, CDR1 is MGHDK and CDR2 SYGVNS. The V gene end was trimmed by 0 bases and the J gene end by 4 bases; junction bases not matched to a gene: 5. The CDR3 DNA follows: TGTGCCAGCAGTGAATATGAGACAGGGACCACTGAAGCTTTCTTT. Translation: CASSEYETGTTEAFF.

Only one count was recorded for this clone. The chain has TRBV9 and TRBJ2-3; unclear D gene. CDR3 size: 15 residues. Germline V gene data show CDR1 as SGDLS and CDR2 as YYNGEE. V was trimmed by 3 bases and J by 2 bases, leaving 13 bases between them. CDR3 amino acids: CASSALGLNTDTQYF. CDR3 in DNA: TGTGCCAGCAGCGCCCTTGGTCTCAACACAGATACGCAGTATTTT.

The CDR3 nucleotides are TGCGCCAGCAGAGCTAATACAGGGGGAAGAGAATCACCCCTCCACTTT. It specifies CASRANTGGRESPLHF. The V gene is TRBV5-1, the J gene TRBJ1-6; the match to TRBD1 covers 8 bases. The CDR3 spans 16 residues. V trimming: 5 bases; J trimming: 10 bases; junction bases outside the gene matches: 14. Germline V gene lookup returns CDR1 SGHRS and CDR2 YFSETQ.

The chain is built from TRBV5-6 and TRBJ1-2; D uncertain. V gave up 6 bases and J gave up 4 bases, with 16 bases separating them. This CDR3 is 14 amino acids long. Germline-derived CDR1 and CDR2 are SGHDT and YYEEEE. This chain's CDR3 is CASIQAGIIYGYTF. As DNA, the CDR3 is TGTGCCAGCATCCAGGCCGGGATTATCTATGGCTACACCTTC.